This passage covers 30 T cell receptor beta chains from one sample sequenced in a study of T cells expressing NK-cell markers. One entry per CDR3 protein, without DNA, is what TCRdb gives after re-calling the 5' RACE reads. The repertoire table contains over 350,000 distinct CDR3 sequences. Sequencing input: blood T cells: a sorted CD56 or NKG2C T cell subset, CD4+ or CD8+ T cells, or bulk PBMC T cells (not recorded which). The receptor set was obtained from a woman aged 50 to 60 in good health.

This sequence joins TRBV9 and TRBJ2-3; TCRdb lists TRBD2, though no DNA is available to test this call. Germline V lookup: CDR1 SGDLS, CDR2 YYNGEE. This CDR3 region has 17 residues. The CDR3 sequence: CASSVDLGPGGTDTQYF.

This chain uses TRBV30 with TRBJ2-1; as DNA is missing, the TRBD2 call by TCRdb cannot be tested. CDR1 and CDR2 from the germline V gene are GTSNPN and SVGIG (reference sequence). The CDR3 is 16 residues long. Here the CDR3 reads CAWRIAGPSSYNEQFF.

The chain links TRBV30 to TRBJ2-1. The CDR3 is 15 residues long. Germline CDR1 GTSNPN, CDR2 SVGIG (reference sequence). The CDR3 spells CAWSVHRGPYNEQFF. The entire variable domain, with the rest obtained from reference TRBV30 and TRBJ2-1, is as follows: SQTIHQWPATLVQPVGSPLSLECTVEGTSNPNLYWYRQAAGRGLQLLFYSVGIGQISSEVPQNLSASRPQDRQFILSSKKLLLSDSGFYLCAWSVHRGPYNEQFFGPGTRLTVL.

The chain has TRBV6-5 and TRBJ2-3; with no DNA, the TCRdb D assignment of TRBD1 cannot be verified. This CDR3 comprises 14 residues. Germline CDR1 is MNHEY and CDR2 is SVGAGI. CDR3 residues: CASSYGAATDTQYF.

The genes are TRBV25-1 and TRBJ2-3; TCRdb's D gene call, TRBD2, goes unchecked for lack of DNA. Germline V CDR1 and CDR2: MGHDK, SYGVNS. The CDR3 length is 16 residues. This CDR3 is CASSPSRGFITDTQYF. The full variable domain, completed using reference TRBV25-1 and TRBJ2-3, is EADIYQTPRYLVIGTGKKITLECSQTMGHDKMYWYQQDPGMELHLIHYSYGVNSTEKGDLSSESTVSRIRTEHFPLTLESARPSHTSQYLCASSPSRGFITDTQYFGPGTRLTVL.

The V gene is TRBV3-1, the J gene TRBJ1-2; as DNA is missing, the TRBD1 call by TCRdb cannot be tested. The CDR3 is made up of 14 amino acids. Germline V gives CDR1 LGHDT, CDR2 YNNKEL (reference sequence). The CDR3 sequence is CASSYTGSYYGYTF.

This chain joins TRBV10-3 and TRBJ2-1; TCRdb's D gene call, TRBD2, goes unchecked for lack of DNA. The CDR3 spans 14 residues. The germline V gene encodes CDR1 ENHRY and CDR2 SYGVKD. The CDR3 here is CASRASGSLDEQFF.

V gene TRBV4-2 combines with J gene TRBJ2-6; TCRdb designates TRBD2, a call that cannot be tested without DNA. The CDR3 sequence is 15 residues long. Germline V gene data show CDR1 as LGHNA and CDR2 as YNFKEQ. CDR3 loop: CASSQGSPGANVLTF.

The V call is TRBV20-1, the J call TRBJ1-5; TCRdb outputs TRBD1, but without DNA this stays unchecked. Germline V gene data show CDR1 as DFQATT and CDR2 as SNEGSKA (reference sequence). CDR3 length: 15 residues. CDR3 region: CSARGDRGQGEPQHF.

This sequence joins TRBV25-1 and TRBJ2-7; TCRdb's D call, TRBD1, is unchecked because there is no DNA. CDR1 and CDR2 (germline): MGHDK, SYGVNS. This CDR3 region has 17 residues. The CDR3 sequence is CASSVKRATASSYEQYF.

The CDR3 protein is CSATQGTGELFF. The chain uses TRBV20-1 and TRBJ2-2; TCRdb proposes TRBD1, but this gene call is untestable without DNA. The CDR3 runs to 12 residues. The germline CDR1 and CDR2 sequences are DFQATT and SNEGSKA (reference sequence).

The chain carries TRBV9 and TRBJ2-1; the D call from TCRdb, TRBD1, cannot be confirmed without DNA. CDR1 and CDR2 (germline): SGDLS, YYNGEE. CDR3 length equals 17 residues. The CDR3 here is CASSVAQGTGGYNEQFF.

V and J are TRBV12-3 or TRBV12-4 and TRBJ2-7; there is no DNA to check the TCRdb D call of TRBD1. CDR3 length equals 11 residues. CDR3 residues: CASTQGYEQYF.

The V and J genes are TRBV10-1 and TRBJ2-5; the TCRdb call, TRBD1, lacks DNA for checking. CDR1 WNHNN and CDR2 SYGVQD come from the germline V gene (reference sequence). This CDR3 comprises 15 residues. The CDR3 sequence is CASSVGRAPQETQYF.

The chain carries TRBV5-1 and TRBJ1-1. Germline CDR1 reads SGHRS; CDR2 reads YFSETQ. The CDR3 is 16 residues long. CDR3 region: CASSLDHGGRNTEAFF.

The CDR3 protein is CASSLGMGLIYEQYF. This rearrangement joins TRBV5-1 to TRBJ2-7; there is no DNA to check the TCRdb D call of TRBD1. This CDR3 has 15 residues. The germline V gene encodes CDR1 SGHRS and CDR2 YFSETQ.

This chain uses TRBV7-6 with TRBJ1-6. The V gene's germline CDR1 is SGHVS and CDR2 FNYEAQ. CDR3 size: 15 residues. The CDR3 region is CASSQGQLVRSPLHF. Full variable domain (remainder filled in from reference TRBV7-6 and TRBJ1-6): GAGVSQSPRYKVTKRGQDVALRCDPISGHVSLYWYRQALGQGPEFLTYFNYEAQQDKSGLPNDRFSAERPEGSISTLTIQRTEQRDSAMYRCASSQGQLVRSPLHFGNGTRLTVT.

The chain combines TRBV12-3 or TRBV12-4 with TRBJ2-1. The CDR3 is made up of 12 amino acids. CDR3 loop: CASSFGSIGQFF.

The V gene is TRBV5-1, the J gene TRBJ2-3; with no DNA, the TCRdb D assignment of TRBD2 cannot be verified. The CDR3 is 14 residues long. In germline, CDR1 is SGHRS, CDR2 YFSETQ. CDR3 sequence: CASSPGTTLDTQYF.

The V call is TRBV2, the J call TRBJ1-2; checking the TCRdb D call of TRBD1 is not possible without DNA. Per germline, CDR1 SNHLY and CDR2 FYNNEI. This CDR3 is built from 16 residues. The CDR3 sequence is CASSDADRGVRYGYTF.

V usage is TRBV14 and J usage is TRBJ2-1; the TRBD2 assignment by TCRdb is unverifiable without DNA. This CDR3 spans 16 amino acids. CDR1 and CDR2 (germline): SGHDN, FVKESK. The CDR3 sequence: CASSERGLAGYNEQFF.

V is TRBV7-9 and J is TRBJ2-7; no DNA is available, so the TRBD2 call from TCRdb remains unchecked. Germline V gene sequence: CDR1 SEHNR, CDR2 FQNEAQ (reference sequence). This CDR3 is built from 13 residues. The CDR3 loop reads CAVDRPGSYEQYF.

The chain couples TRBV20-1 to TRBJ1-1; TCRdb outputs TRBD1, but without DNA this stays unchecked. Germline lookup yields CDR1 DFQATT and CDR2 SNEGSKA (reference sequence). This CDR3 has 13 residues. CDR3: CSATRTGDTEAFF.

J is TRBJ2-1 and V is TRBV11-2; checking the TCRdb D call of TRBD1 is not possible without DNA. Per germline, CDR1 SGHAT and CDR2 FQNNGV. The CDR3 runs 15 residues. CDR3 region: CASTRGGQNLNEQFF.

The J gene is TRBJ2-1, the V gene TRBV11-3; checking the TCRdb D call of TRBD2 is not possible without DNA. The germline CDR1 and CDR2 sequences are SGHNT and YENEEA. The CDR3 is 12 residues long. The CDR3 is CASSLGSGRAFF.

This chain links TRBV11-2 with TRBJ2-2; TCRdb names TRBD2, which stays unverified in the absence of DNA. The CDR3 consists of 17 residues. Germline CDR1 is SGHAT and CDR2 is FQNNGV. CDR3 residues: CASSPRRFALASGELFF.

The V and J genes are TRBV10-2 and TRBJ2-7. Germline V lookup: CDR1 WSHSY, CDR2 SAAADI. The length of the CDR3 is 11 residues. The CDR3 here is CASSESTWQYF.

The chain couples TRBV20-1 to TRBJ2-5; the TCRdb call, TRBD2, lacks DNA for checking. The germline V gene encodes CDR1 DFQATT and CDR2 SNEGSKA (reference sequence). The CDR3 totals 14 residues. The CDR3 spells CSARDRLAGETQYF.

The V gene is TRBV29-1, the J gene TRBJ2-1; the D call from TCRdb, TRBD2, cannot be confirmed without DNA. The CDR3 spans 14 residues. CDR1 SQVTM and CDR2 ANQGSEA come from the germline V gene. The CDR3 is CSVSGTSTTNEQFF.

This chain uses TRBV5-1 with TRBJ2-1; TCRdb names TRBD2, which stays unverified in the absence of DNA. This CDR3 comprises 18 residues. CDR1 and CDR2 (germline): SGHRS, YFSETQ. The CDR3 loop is CASSPALAGVGIRNEQFF.